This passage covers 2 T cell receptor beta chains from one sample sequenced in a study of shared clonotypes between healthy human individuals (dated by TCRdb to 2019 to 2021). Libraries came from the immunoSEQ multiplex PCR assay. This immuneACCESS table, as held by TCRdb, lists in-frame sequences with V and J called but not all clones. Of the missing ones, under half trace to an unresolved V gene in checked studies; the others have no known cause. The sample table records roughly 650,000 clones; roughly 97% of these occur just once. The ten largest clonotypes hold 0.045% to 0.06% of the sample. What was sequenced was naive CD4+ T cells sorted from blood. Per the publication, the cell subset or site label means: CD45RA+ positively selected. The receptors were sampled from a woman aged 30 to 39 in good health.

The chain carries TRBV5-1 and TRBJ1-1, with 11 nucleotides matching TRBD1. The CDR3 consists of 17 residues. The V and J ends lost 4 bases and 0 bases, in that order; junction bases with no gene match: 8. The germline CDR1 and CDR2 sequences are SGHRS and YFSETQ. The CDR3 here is CASSPRTGGHMNTEAFF. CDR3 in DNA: TGCGCCAGCAGCCCCCGGACAGGGGGCCACATGAACACTGAAGCTTTCTTT.

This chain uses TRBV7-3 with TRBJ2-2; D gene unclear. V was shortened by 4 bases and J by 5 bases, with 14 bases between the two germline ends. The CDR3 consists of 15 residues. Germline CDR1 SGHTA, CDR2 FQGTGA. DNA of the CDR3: TGTGCCAGCAGCTCTAGGCCAGCCCCTACCGGGGAGCTGTTTTTT. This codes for CASSSRPAPTGELFF. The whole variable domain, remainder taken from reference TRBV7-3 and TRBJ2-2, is GAGVSQTPSNKVTEKGKYVELRCDPISGHTALYWYRQSLGQGPEFLIYFQGTGAADDSGLPNDRFFAVRPEGSVSTLKIQRTERGDSAVYLCASSSRPAPTGELFFGEGSRLTVL.